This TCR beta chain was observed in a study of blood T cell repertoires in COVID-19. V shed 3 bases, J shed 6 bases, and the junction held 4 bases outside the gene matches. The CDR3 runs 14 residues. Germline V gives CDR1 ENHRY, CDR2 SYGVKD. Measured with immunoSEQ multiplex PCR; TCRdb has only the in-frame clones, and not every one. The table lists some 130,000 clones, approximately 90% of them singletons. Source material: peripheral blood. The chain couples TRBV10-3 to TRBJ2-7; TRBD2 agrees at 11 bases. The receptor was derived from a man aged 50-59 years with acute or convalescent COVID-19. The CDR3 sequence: CAISETSGGFEQYF. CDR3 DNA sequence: TGTGCCATCAGTGAAACTAGCGGGGGCTTCGAGCAGTACTTC.